The clone carrying this T cell receptor (beta chain) was recorded a few times. Its antigen is undetermined. The data are from a study of OX40 agonist ivuxolimab in advanced cancers. Study in general: Ivuxolimab, which is an agonistic anti-OX40 (CD134) antibody, was administered to the patients. Study results and limitations: At doses 0.1 to 3.0 mg/kg, CD4+ and CD8+ clones expanded.

The CDR3 loop spans 14 amino acids. V lost 5 bases to trimming and J lost 8 bases; unmatched junction nucleotides: 5. Germline CDR1 and CDR2: SGHAT and FQNNGV. Profiling relied on immunoSEQ multiplex PCR, and the TCRdb table lists in-frame clones only, not all of them. The sample holds roughly 63,000 clones; 80% to 90% are singletons and the top ten take approximately 10%. Blood sampling took place at baseline, cycle 4 day 1, and cycle 7 day 1. The genes are TRBV11-2 and TRBJ2-1; 11 nucleotides align to TRBD2. The source material was CD4+ or CD8+ T cells sorted from blood, sampled in a trial of the OX40 agonist ivuxolimab. This TCR was recovered from an adult with an advanced solid tumor such as melanoma, head and neck, liver or kidney cancer. In DNA, the CDR3 is TGTGCCAGCAGCCGACTAGCGGGACGATATGAGCAGTTCTTC. Its protein is CASSRLAGRYEQFF.